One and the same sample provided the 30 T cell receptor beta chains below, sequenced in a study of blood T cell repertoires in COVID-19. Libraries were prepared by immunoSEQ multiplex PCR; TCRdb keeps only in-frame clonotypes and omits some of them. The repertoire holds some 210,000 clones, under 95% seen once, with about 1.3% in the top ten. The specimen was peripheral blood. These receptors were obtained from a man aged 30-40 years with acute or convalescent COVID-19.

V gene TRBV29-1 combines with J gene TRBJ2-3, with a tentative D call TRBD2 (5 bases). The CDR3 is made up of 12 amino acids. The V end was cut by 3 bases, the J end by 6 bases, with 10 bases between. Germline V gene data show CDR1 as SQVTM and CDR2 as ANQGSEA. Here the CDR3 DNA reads TGCAGCGTTGATATAGGCGGGGATACGCAGTATTTT. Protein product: CSVDIGGDTQYF.

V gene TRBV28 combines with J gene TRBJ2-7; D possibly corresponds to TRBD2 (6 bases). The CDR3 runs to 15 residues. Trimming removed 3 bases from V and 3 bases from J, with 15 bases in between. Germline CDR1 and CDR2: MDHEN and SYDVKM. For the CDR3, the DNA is TGTGCCAGCAGTTTCCGGCGGGACGTAAACTACGAGCAGTACTTC. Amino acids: CASSFRRDVNYEQYF.

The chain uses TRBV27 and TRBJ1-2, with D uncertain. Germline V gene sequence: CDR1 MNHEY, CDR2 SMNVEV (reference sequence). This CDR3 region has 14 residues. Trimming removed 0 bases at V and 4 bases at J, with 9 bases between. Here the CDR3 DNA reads TGTGCCAGCAGTTTATCGCGGGCCCTCTATGGCTACACCTTC. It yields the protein CASSLSRALYGYTF.

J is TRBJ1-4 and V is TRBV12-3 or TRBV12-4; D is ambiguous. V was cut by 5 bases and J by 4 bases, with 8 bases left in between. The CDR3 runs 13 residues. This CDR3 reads CASSPSRNEKLFF. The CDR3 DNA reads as TGTGCCAGCAGTCCGTCCCGTAATGAAAAACTGTTTTTT.

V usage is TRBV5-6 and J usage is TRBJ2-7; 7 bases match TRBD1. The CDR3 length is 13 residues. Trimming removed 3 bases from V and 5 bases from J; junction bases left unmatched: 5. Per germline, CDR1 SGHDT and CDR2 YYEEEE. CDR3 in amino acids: CASSSLQGDEQYF. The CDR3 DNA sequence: TGTGCCAGCAGCTCTCTGCAGGGGGACGAGCAGTACTTC.

CDR3 protein: CASSLAGAKFF. The CDR3 nucleotides read TGCGCCAGCAGTTTAGCGGGGGCTAAGTTCTTC. This chain uses TRBV10-2 with TRBJ2-1; TRBD2 matches at 9 bases. The V gene's germline CDR1 is WSHSY and CDR2 SAAADI. V trimming: 5 bases; J trimming: 14 bases; junction bases outside the gene matches: 4. The CDR3 is 11 amino acids.

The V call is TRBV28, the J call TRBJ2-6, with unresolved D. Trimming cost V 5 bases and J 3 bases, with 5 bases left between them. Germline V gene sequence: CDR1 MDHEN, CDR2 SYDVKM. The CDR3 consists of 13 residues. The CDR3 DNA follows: TGTGCCAGCAGTGATAGTGGGGCCAACGTCCTGACTTTC. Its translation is CASSDSGANVLTF.

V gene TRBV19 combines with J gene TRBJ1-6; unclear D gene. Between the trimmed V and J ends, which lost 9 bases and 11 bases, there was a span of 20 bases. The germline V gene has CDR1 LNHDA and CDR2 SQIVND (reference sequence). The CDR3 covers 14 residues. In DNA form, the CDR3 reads TGTGCCAGCGCAAGCCAGGAGGGTTCAGCACCCCTCCACTTT. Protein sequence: CASASQEGSAPLHF.

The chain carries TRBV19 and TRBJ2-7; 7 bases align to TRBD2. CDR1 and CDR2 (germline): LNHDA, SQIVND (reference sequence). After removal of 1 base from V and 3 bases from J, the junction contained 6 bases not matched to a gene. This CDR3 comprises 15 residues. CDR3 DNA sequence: TGTGCCAGTAGTATAGGCCGCGGGGGTTACTACGAGCAGTACTTC. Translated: CASSIGRGGYYEQYF.

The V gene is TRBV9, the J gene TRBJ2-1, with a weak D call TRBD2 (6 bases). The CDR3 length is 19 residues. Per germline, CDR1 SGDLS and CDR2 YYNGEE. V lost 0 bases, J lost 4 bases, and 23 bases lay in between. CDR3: CASSVDGGIFTPQYNEQFF. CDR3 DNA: TGTGCCAGCAGCGTAGACGGCGGGATATTCACACCGCAATACAATGAGCAGTTCTTC.

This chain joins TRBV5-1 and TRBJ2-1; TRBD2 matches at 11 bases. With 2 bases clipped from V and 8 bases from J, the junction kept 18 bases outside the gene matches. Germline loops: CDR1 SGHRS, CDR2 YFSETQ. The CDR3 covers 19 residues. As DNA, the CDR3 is TGCGCCAGCAGCTTCGAGGGGCGCGGTAGCGGGAGGGCCTGGGATGAGCAGTTCTTC. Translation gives CASSFEGRGSGRAWDEQFF. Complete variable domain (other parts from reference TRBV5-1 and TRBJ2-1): KAGVTQTPRYLIKTRGQQVTLSCSPISGHRSVSWYQQTPGQGLQFLFEYFSETQRNKGNFPGRFSGRQFSNSRSEMNVSTLELGDSALYLCASSFEGRGSGRAWDEQFFGPGTRLTVL.

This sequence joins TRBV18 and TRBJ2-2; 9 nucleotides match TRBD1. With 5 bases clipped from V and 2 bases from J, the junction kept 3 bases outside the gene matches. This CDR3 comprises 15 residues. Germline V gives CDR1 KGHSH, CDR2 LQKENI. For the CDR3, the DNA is TGTGCCAGCTCAAAGGGACAGGGTAACACCGGGGAGCTGTTTTTT. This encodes CASSKGQGNTGELFF.

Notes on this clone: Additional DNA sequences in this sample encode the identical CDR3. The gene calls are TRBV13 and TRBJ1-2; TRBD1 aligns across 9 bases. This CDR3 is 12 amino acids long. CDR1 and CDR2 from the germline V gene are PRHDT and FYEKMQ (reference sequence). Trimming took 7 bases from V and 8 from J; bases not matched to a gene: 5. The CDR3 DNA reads TGTGCCAGCACCGGGACAGGGCCCGGCTACACCTTC. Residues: CASTGTGPGYTF.

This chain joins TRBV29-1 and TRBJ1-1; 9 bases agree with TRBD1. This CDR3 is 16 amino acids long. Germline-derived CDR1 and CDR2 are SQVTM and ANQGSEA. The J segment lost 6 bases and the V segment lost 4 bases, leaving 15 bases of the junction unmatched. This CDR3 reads CSVGRDQQGAKAEAFF. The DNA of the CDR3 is TGCAGCGTTGGACGGGATCAACAGGGGGCTAAAGCTGAAGCTTTCTTT. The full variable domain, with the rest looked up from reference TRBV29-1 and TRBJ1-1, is SAVISQKPSRDICQRGTSLTIQCQVDSQVTMMFWYRQQPGQSLTLIATANQGSEATYESGFVIDKFPISRPNLTFSTLTVSNMSPEDSSIYLCSVGRDQQGAKAEAFFGQGTRLTVV.

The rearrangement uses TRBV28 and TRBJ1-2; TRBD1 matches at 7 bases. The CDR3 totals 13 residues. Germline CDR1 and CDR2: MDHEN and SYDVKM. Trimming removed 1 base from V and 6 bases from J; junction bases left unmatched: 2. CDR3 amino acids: CASSLYRGDGYTF. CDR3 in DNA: TGTGCCAGCAGTTTATACAGGGGTGATGGCTACACCTTC.

CDR3 in amino acids: CSVPDGTGRTGELFF. The DNA of the CDR3 is TGCAGCGTCCCAGACGGGACAGGGCGAACCGGGGAGCTGTTTTTT. The chain recombines TRBV29-1 with TRBJ2-2; 9 bases are shared with TRBD1. The CDR3 consists of 15 residues. The germline V gene has CDR1 SQVTM and CDR2 ANQGSEA. After removal of 6 bases from V and 5 bases from J, the junction contained 10 bases not matched to a gene.

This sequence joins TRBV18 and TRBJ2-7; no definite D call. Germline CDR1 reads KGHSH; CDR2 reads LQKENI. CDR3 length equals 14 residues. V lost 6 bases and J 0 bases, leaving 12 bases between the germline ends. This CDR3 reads CASSVASSSYEQYF. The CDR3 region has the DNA TGTGCCAGCTCCGTGGCCTCTAGCTCCTACGAGCAGTACTTC.

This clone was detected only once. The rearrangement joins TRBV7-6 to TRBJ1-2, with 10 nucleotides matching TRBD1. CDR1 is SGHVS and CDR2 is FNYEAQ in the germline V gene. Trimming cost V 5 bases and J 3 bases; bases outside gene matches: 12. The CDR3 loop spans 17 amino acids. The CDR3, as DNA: TGTGCCAGCAGCCCAAAAGGGACAGGGGCCGGGGACTATGGCTACACCTTC. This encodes CASSPKGTGAGDYGYTF.

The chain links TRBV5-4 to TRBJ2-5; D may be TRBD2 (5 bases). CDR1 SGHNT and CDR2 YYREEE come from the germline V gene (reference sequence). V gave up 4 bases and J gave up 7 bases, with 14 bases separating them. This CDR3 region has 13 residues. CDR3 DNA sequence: TGTGCCAGCAGCCCGGACGGGGTAGGGACCCAGTACTTC. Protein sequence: CASSPDGVGTQYF.

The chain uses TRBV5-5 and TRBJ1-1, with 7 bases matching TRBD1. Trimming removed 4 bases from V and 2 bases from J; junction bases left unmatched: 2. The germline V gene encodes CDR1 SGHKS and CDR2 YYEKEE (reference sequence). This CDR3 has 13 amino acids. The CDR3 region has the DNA TGTGCCAGCAGCGGGACAGTAAACACTGAAGCTTTCTTT. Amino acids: CASSGTVNTEAFF. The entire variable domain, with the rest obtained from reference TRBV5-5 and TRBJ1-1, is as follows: DAGVTQSPTHLIKTRGQQVTLRCSPISGHKSVSWYQQVLGQGPQFIFQYYEKEERGRGNFPDRFSARQFPNYSSELNVNALLLGDSALYLCASSGTVNTEAFFGQGTRLTVV.

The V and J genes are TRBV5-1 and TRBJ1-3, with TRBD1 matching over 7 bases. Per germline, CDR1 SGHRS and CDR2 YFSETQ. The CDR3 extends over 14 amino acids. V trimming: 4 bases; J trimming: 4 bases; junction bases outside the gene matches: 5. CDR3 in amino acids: CASSPGTDGNTIYF. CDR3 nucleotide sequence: TGCGCCAGCAGCCCAGGGACAGACGGAAACACCATATATTTT.

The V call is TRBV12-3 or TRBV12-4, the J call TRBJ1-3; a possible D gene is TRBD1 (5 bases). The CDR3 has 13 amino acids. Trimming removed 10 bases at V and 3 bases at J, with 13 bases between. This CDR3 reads CATRGGDGNTIYF. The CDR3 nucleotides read TGTGCCACCCGGGGAGGGGATGGAAACACCATATATTTT.

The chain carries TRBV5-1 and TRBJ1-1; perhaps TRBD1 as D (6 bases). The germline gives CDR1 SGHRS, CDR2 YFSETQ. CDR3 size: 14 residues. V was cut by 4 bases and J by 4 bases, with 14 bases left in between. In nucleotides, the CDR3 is TGCGCCAGCAGCCCGACGGGGGGGCGCACTGAAGCTTTCTTT. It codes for CASSPTGGRTEAFF.

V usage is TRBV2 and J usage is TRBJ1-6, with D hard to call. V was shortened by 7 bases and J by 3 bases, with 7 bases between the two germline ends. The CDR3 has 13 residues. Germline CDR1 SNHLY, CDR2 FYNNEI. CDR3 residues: CASTGVYNSPLHF. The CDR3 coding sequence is TGTGCCAGCACCGGGGTCTATAATTCACCCCTCCACTTT.

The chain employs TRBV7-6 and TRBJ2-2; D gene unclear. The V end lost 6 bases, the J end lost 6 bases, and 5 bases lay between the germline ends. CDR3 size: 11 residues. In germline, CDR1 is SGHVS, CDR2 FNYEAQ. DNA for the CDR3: TGTGCCAGCAGGGGCTCCGGGGAGCTGTTTTTT. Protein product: CASRGSGELFF.

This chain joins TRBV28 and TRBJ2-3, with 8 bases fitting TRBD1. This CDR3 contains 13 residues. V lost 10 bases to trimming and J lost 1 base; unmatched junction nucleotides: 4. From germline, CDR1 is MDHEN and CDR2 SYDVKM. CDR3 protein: CATQQGGTDTQYF. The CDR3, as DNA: TGTGCCACCCAACAGGGGGGCACAGATACGCAGTATTTT.

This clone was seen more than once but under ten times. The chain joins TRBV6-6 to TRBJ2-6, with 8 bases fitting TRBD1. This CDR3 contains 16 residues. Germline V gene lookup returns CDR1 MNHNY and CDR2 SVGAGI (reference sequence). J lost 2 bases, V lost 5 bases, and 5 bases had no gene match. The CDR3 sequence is CASSAAQGAGANVLTF. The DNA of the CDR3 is TGTGCCAGCAGTGCCGCACAGGGGGCTGGGGCCAACGTCCTGACTTTC.

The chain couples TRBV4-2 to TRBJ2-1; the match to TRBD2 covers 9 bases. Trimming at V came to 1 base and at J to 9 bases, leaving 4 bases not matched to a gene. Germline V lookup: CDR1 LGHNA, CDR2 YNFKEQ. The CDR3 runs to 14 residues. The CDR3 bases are TGTGCCAGCAGCCAAGTCCTAGCGGGGACTGAGCAGTTCTTC. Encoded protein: CASSQVLAGTEQFF.

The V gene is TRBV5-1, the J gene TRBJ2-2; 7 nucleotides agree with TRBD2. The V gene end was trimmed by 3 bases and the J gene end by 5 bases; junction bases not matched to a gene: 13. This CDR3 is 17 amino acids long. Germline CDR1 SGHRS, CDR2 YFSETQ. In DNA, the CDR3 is TGCGCCAGCAGCTACCCTAGGGCGGGAGCGAGTACCGGGGAGCTGTTTTTT. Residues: CASSYPRAGASTGELFF.

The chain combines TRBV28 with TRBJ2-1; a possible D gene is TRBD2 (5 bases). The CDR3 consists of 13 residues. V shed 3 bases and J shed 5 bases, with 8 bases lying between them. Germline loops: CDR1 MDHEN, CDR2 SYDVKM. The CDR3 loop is CASSLLANNEQFF. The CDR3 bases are TGTGCCAGCAGTTTGTTAGCGAACAATGAGCAGTTCTTC.